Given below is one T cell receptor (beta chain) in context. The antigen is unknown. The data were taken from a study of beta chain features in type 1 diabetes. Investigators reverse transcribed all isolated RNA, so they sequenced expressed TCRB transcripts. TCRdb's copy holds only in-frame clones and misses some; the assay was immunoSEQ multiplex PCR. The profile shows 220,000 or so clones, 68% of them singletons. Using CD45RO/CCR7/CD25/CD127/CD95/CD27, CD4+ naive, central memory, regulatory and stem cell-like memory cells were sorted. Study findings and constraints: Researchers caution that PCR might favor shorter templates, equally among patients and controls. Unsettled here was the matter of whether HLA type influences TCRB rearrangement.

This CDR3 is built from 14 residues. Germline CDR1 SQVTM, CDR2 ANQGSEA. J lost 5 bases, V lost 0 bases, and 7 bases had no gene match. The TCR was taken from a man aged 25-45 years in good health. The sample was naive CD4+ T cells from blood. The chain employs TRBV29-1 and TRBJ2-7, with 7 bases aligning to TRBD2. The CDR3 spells CSVEDVREGHEQYF. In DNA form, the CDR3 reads TGCAGCGTTGAAGATGTGAGGGAGGGCCACGAGCAGTACTTC.